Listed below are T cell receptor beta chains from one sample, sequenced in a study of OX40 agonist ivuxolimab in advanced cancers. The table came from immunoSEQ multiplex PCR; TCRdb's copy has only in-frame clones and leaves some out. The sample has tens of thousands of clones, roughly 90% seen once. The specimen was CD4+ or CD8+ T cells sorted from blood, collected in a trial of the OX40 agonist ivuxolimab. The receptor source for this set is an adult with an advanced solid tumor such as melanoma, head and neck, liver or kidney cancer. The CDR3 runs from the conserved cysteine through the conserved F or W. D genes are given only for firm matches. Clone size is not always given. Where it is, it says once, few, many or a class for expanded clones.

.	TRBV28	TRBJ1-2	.	CASIRGGATHGYTF	TGTGCCAGCATCCGTGGGGGGGCGACCCATGGCTACACCTTC
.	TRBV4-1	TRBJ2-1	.	CASSQGSSFYNEQFF	TGCGCCAGCAGCCAAGGTTCCTCCTTTTACAATGAGCAGTTCTTC
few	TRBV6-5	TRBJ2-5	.	CASSGTGYGETQYF	TGTGCCAGCAGTGGGACGGGATATGGGGAGACCCAGTACTTC
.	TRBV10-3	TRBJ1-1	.	CAISWGVNTEAFF	TGTGCCATCAGTTGGGGTGTGAACACTGAAGCTTTCTTT
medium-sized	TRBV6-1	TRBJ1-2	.	CASSEAGALYGYTF	TGTGCCAGCAGTGAAGCGGGGGCCCTCTATGGCTACACCTTC
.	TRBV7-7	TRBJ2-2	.	CASSPASGELFF	TGTGCCAGCAGCCCAGCCTCTGGGGAGCTGTTTTTT
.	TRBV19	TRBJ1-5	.	CASSIRDSNQPQHF	TGTGCCAGTAGTATAAGGGACAGCAATCAGCCCCAGCATTTT
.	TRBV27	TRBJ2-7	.	CASSGYRAQGYEQYF	TGTGCCAGCAGCGGTTACAGGGCCCAGGGATACGAGCAGTACTTC
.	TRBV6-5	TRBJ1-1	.	CASSYENTEAFF	TGTGCCAGCAGTTACGAGAACACTGAAGCTTTCTTT
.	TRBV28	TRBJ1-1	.	CASTPGHFTEAFF	TGTGCCAGCACCCCTGGACACTTCACTGAAGCTTTCTTT
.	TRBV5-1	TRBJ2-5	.	CASSTLSGGETQYF	TGCGCCAGCAGCACCTTATCCGGGGGAGAGACCCAGTACTTC
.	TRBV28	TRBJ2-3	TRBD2	CASSPRILAGGYTDTQYF	TGTGCCAGCAGCCCCCGTATCCTAGCGGGAGGATACACAGATACGCAGTATTTT
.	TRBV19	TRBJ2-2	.	CASSIGYSNTGELFF	TGTGCCAGTAGTATAGGTTATTCGAACACCGGGGAGCTGTTTTTT
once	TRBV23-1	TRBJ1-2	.	CASSQSSLGF	TGCGCCAGCAGTCAATCGTCATTGGGCTTC
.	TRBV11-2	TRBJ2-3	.	CASSPGLYSTDTQYF	TGTGCCAGCAGCCCGGGACTCTACAGCACAGATACGCAGTATTTT
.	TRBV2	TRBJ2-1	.	CASSEGLSSYNEQFF	TGTGCCAGCAGTGAAGGGCTTAGCTCCTACAATGAGCAGTTCTTC
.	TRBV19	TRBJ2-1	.	CASSIELLNEQFF	TGTGCCAGTAGTATAGAGTTATTAAATGAGCAGTTCTTC
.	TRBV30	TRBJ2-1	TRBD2	CAWGLAGAYNEQFF	TGTGCCTGGGGACTAGCGGGGGCCTACAATGAGCAGTTCTTC
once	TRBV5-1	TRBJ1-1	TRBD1	CASSLGTGYTEAFF	TGCGCCAGCAGCTTGGGGACAGGGTATACTGAAGCTTTCTTT
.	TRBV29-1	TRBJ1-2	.	CRCGPWAAGENYGYTF	TGCAGGTGTGGGCCCTGGGCAGCAGGGGAAAACTATGGCTACACCTTC
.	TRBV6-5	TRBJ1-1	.	CASRLFQGPNTEAFF	TGTGCCAGCAGACTCTTTCAGGGCCCGAACACTGAAGCTTTCTTT
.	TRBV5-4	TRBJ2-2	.	CASSLGSGELFF	TGTGCCAGCAGCTTAGGATCCGGGGAGCTGTTTTTT
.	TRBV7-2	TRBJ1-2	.	CASSPKDSLNYGYTF	TGTGCCAGCAGCCCGAAGGACAGCTTAAACTATGGCTACACCTTC
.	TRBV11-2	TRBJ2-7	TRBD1	CASSSHSGGQGVREQYF	TGTGCCAGCAGCTCGCATTCCGGGGGACAGGGGGTGAGGGAGCAGTACTTC
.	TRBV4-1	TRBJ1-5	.	CASSQRVFKGGLRISNQPQHF	TGCGCCAGCAGCCAAAGGGTATTTAAGGGCGGCTTGAGGATTAGCAATCAGCCCCAGCATTTT
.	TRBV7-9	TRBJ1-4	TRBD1	CASSLGTDTTILTNEKLFF	TGTGCCAGCAGCCTGGGGACAGATACTACAATACTAACTAATGAAAAACTGTTTTTT
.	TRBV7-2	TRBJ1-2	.	CASSLYWGYTF	TGTGCCAGCAGCTTATATTGGGGCTACACCTTC
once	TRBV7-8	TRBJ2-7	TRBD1	CASSRDSSYEQYF	TGTGCCAGCAGCCGGGACAGCTCCTACGAGCAGTACTTC
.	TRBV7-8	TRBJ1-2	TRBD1	CASSLGGGPTGGIGYTF	TGTGCCAGCAGCTTAGGTGGAGGGCCTACAGGGGGAATTGGCTACACCTTC
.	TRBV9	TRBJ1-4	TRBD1	CASSAEGQGSEKLFF	TGTGCCAGCAGCGCAGAGGGACAGGGGAGTGAAAAACTGTTTTTT
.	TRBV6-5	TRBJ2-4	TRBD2	CASSYTAGGNIQYF	TGTGCCAGCAGTTATACAGCGGGGGGGAACATTCAGTACTTC
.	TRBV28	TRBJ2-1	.	CASSLTARYNEQFF	TGTGCCAGCAGTTTAACGGCTCGCTACAATGAGCAGTTCTTC
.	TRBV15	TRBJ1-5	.	CATSSLAGINQPQHF	TGTGCCACCAGCAGTTTGGCAGGGATTAATCAGCCCCAGCATTTT